The 2 T cell receptor beta chains presented below share a single source sample, sequenced in a study of human T cells and chemical hapten exposure. Time point defined: patch test 2, 6 weeks after DPC sensitization. The treatment is: therapeutic diphenylcyclopropenone sensitization with weekly scalp DPC. TCRdb re-called the RACE reads with MiXCR, one entry per CDR3 protein. The data contain roughly 94,000 distinct CDR3 sequences, 9.3% of them singletons. Sequenced here: whole blood, sampled in connection with sensitization to the hapten diphenylcyclopropenone (DPC). Receptors were obtained from a woman in her thirties or forties with alopecia areata. Some clones in this sample may be carry-over from other donors' samples.

A few counts support this clonotype. The chain uses TRBV27 and TRBJ2-7; 9 bases agree with TRBD2. The V gene end was trimmed by 2 bases and the J gene end by 7 bases; junction bases not matched to a gene: 3. CDR1 is MNHEY, CDR2 SMNVEV, per germline (reference sequence). The CDR3 totals 13 residues. The CDR3: CASSLSLAGEQYF. CDR3 DNA: TGTGCCAGCAGTTTAAGTCTAGCGGGAGAGCAGTACTTC.

The V and J genes are TRBV6-1 and TRBJ2-2; 15 bases agree with TRBD2. V was pared by 6 bases and J by 6 bases, with 2 bases of the junction left unmatched. The length of the CDR3 is 15 residues. Germline CDR1 MNHNS, CDR2 SASEGT. The CDR3 DNA reads TGTGCCAGCAGGGGACTAGCGGGAGGATCCGGGGAGCTGTTTTTT. Translation gives CASRGLAGGSGELFF.